These T cell receptor beta chains were read from a single sample in a study of blood T cell repertoires in COVID-19. Using immunoSEQ multiplex PCR, the repertoire was profiled, and TCRdb retains in-frame clones only, with some absent. The sample has 200,000 to 250,000 clones; 70% to 90% are singletons. The sequencing sample was made of peripheral blood. The receptors derive from a man between 18 and 35 years old with active or convalescent COVID-19. The CDR3 runs from the conserved cysteine through the conserved F or W. A D gene is named only where the DNA matches it firmly. Clone size, where shown, is once, few, many, or a class for clones that have expanded.

size	D	V	J	DNA	CDR3
NA	TRBD2	TRBV28	TRBJ2-7	TGTGCCAGCAGCGCCAGCGGGAAGACGTCCTACGAGCAGTACTTC	CASSASGKTSYEQYF
NA	TRBD1	TRBV30	TRBJ1-1	TGTGCCTGGAGTGTAGGGGGACAGGGAAACACTGAAGCTTTCTTT	CAWSVGGQGNTEAFF
NA	NA	TRBV4-1	TRBJ1-1	TGCGCCAGCAGCCCTGGCCAGGGGCACACTGAAGCTTTCTTT	CASSPGQGHTEAFF
NA	NA	TRBV2	TRBJ1-3	TGTGCCAGCAGTGAAGCCTACTCTGGAAACACCATATATTTT	CASSEAYSGNTIYF
NA	TRBD1	TRBV7-8	TRBJ1-2	TGTGCCAGCAGCCCCCGGGACAGTAGAACGGGCTACACCTTC	CASSPRDSRTGYTF
once	NA	TRBV19	TRBJ1-1	TGTGCCAGTAGTCTGGGAGGAAAGAACACTGAAGCTTTCTTT	CASSLGGKNTEAFF
NA	NA	TRBV18	TRBJ1-3	TGTGCCAGCATTCTACAACAGGGAGTAGCGGGAAACACCATATATTTT	CASILQQGVAGNTIYF
NA	NA	TRBV5-5	TRBJ2-6	TGTGCCAGCATCCTTACCCTAGCGCTCTCTGGGGCCAACGTCCTGACTTTC	CASILTLALSGANVLTF
once	NA	TRBV19	TRBJ1-1	TGTGCCAGTCTAAATTCAGGGGCTATGAACACTGAAGCTTTCTTT	CASLNSGAMNTEAFF
NA	NA	TRBV5-4	TRBJ1-6	TGTGCCAGCAGCTTGGGAGGGCGTACCGCACCCCTCCACTTT	CASSLGGRTAPLHF
NA	TRBD2	TRBV27	TRBJ2-3	TGTGCCAGCGCCTGGGGGGGAGGTATTGGTACGCAGTATTTT	CASAWGGGIGTQYF
NA	NA	TRBV7-2	TRBJ1-1	TGTGCCAGCAGCCGTAAAGCAGGGAACACTGAAGCTTTCTTT	CASSRKAGNTEAFF
NA	TRBD1	TRBV7-2	TRBJ2-7	TGTGCCAGCAGCTGGAGAGACGGGGACAGAGCCTACGAGCAGTACTTC	CASSWRDGDRAYEQYF
NA	TRBD2	TRBV30	TRBJ2-1	TGTGCCTGGAGTAACGCCGCGGGGGGGCCGGGAAATGAGCAGTTCTTC	CAWSNAAGGPGNEQFF
NA	NA	TRBV4-3	TRBJ1-1	TGCGCCAGCAGCCAAGATCCCCCTCAGGGGTTGAGAACTGAAGCTTTCTTT	CASSQDPPQGLRTEAFF
NA	NA	TRBV27	TRBJ2-2	TGTGCCAGCACCTCCGGGACTGAGAACACCGGGGAGCTGTTTTTT	CASTSGTENTGELFF
NA	NA	TRBV28	TRBJ1-6	TGTGCCAGCAGTTTATCCCCTATAAATCTCTATAATTCACCCCTCCACTTT	CASSLSPINLYNSPLHF
NA	TRBD1	TRBV7-2	TRBJ1-2	TGTGCCAGCAGCCTGGTCCGGGACAGGAGAAACTATGGCTACACCTTC	CASSLVRDRRNYGYTF
NA	TRBD1	TRBV20-1	TRBJ2-5	TGCAGTGCTAGTGCTAGGGGGCGGACGGAGACCCAGTACTTC	CSASARGRTETQYF
NA	TRBD2	TRBV6-2/TRBV6-3	TRBJ2-1	TGTGCCAGCAGTTCGCTGGGACTAGCGGGGCGGGGTGAGCAGTTCTTC	CASSSLGLAGRGEQFF
NA	NA	TRBV29-1	TRBJ1-2	TGCAGCGTTGAACAGGGGACCTGGGCCATGGGGTATGGCTACACCTTC	CSVEQGTWAMGYGYTF
NA	TRBD2	TRBV6-5	TRBJ2-1	TGTGCCAGCAGTTACCGGGGGGGCGCCTACAATGAGCAGTTCTTC	CASSYRGGAYNEQFF
NA	NA	TRBV6-5	TRBJ1-3	TGTGCCAGCAGTCAGAATCCAGACTCTGGAAACACCATATATTTT	CASSQNPDSGNTIYF
NA	TRBD2	TRBV27	TRBJ2-1	TGTGCCAGCAGCCTCTTCCCGGGACTAGCGGGAGGGGATTACAATGAGCAGTTCTTC	CASSLFPGLAGGDYNEQFF
NA	TRBD2	TRBV15	TRBJ2-1	TGTGCCACCAGCGCCTCTGGGAGCGGGAGGGGGAATGAGCAGTTCTTC	CATSASGSGRGNEQFF
NA	NA	TRBV5-4	TRBJ2-1	TGTGCCAGCAGCTTGGGACTAGTAGCCTACAATGAGCAGTTCTTC	CASSLGLVAYNEQFF
NA	NA	TRBV2	TRBJ1-2	TGTGCCAGCAGCAATGGGCCGGCCCTGGGCTATGGCTACACCTTC	CASSNGPALGYGYTF
NA	NA	TRBV10-3	TRBJ2-7	TGTGCCATCAGTGGGAGGGTTGCGGCCTACGAGCAGTACTTC	CAISGRVAAYEQYF
NA	NA	TRBV27	TRBJ2-1	TGTGCCAGCAACAAACAGGGTAATGAGCAGTTCTTC	CASNKQGNEQFF
NA	NA	TRBV3-1/TRBV3-2	TRBJ1-2	TGTGCCAGCAGCCAAGGGGCCCCAGGGACTAACTATGGCTACACCTTC	CASSQGAPGTNYGYTF
NA	TRBD2	TRBV6-1	TRBJ2-1	TGTGCCAGCAGTGCAACTAGCGGGGGGGCCAACAATGAGCAGTTCTTC	CASSATSGGANNEQFF
NA	NA	TRBV7-8	TRBJ1-6	TGTGCCAGCAGCCAACAGGGAAGAACACCCCTCCACTTT	CASSQQGRTPLHF
NA	NA	TRBV7-2	TRBJ2-7	TGTGCCAGCAGCTTTAAGACAGTCTCCTACGAGCAGTACTTC	CASSFKTVSYEQYF
once	NA	TRBV6-6	TRBJ1-3	TGTGCCAGCAGCCCCCCGGGCTCTGGAAACACCATATATTTT	CASSPPGSGNTIYF
NA	TRBD1	TRBV7-8	TRBJ2-3	TGTGCCAGCAGCTTAGCGTTGAGGGGGCCCAGCACAGATACGCAGTATTTT	CASSLALRGPSTDTQYF
NA	NA	TRBV2	TRBJ1-4	TGTGCCAGCAGTGAACGTGGGCGAAATGAAAAACTGTTTTTT	CASSERGRNEKLFF
NA	TRBD1	TRBV7-8	TRBJ1-1	TGTGCCAGCAGCAGGACAGGGGGGGCTGAAGCTTTCTTT	CASSRTGGAEAFF
NA	TRBD1	TRBV27	TRBJ2-7	TGTGCCAGCAGTTTAGGACAGGAGAACGAGCAGTACTTC	CASSLGQENEQYF
NA	NA	TRBV21-1	TRBJ2-3	TGTGCCAGCAGCACGGTTAGTTGCGGGAGGGTCCTTTTCACAGATACGCAGTATTTT	CASSTVSCGRVLFTDTQYF